These T cell receptor beta chains were read from a single sample in a study of response to subunit inactivated influenza vaccine. TCRdb ran MiXCR on the RT-PCR reads and lists one entry per CDR3 protein. Among 490,000 or so distinct CDR3 sequences listed, 6% to 9% were seen once. Sequences were derived from PBMCs from blood, sampled less than 30 months after vaccination. The receptors were gathered from a man aged 50-75 years who received an inactivated influenza vaccine. The CDR3 runs from the conserved cysteine through the conserved F or W. Fields, in order: D gene, clone size, V gene, J gene, CDR3 protein, CDR3 DNA. D genes are given only for firm matches. The size field is filled for only some rows; it gives once, few, many or a size class.

>NA|NA|TRBV12-3/TRBV12-4|TRBJ2-1
CASSVQIGIQEQQFF
TGTGCCAGCAGTGTCCAAATTGGAATACAGGAACAGCAGTTCTTC
>NA|few|TRBV7-8|TRBJ1-4
CASSRSRGTNEKLFF
TGTGCCAGCAGCAGGAGCAGGGGAACTAATGAAAAACTGTTTTTT
>NA|NA|TRBV6-2/TRBV6-3|TRBJ2-1
CAIQDHSDNEQFF
TGTGCCATCCAGGACCATAGCGACAATGAGCAGTTCTTC
>NA|many|TRBV6-2/TRBV6-3|TRBJ1-2
CASSFRSASGYTF
TGTGCCAGCAGTTTCAGGAGTGCCTCTGGCTACACCTTC
>NA|few|TRBV4-1|TRBJ2-1
CASSQDWETEQFF
TGCGCCAGCAGCCAAGATTGGGAAACCGAGCAGTTCTTC
>NA|NA|TRBV20-1|TRBJ2-3
CSAQTSLSDTQYF
TGCAGTGCTCAGACTAGTTTATCCGATACGCAGTATTTT
>NA|few|TRBV20-1|TRBJ2-1
CSAGDSYNEQFF
TGCAGTGCGGGGGACTCTTACAATGAGCAGTTCTTC
>NA|many|TRBV5-1|TRBJ1-1
CASSIAGSTNTEAFF
TGCGCCAGCAGCATTGCAGGGTCCACGAACACTGAAGCTTTCTTT
>NA|NA|TRBV14|TRBJ2-1
CASSQGGLAYISMSYNEQFF
TGTGCCAGCAGCCAAGGAGGGTTAGCGTATATCTCTATGTCCTACAATGAGCAGTTCTTC
>TRBD2|few|TRBV20-1|TRBJ2-6
CSARDRGLAGPSGANVLTF
TGCAGTGCTAGAGACCGGGGACTAGCGGGACCCTCTGGGGCCAACGTCCTGACTTTC
>NA|few|TRBV6-5|TRBJ1-4
CASSYSGLQVNEKLFF
TGTGCCAGCAGTTACTCTGGACTCCAAGTTAATGAAAAACTGTTTTTT